This paragraph reports one TCR beta chain. Its specificity is not known. Generated by immunoSEQ multiplex PCR, the TCRdb table keeps only in-frame clones and is missing some. The table shows 200,000 to 250,000 clones, with roughly 91% occurring only once. The data are from a study of T cell responses to AZD1222 COVID-19 vaccine. Study conclusions and caveats: Of the AZD1222 recipients, only five to seven were seropositive at baseline. Donors skewed white British and female; clonal diversity was possibly underestimated.

This CDR3 is built from 12 residues. CDR1 is WNHNN and CDR2 is SYGVQD in the germline V gene (reference sequence). V was shortened by 3 bases and J by 4 bases, with 4 bases between the two germline ends. The sequencing here drew on peripheral blood, taken on day 0 of MenACWY control vaccination. The receptor was derived from an adult in good health. The chain has TRBV10-1 and TRBJ1-3; no clear D. CDR3 DNA: TGCGCCAGCAGTGATCCGGGAAACACCATATATTTT. Amino acid sequence: CASSDPGNTIYF.